This entry is about one TCR beta chain. What it recognizes is unknown. This sample stems from a study of T cell clusters in autoimmune cytopenias. As for the study in general: Healthy control donors averaged 56 years of age, with a median of almost 60 years. Study findings and constraints: Physiological T cell clusters of healthy donors were apparently absent in primary autoimmune cytopenia patients.

The length of the CDR3 is 19 residues. Germline V gene lookup returns CDR1 MNHEY and CDR2 SVGAGI. TRB rearrangements were amplified by touch-down multiplex PCR with mixed TRB-A/B primers. From the multiplex PCR reads, TCRdb lists one entry per CDR3 protein and no DNA. The sample shows fewer than 7,500 distinct CDR3 sequences, and 9.9% sits with its ten largest clones. Roughly 38,000 genome equivalents of blood DNA were amplified for TRB. These sequences were also reported in another study, on T cell repertoires in aging, cancer and after chemotherapy. That work states: In cancer patients, declining TCR diversity with age involved lost richness and lost evenness. Across the chemotherapy interval, each cancer cohort showed higher median generation probability, suggesting thymic rebound.

The gene calls are TRBV6-5 and TRBJ1-2. This receptor was taken from a human donor in good health. Sequencing input: peripheral blood. CDR3 in amino acids: CASSYTKAGRRGYDYGYTF.